The present TCR beta chain was sequenced within a study of blood T cell repertoires in COVID-19. For the study at large: Some COVID-19 samples were acute and others convalescent; all came from the United States, Italy and Spain. T cells, B-cell-depleted T cells, or PBMCs supplied cDNA or gDNA.

How the authors handled the data: The assay estimated nucleated cells by amplifying reference gene primers. The data were produced by immunoSEQ multiplex PCR, yet TCRdb's version contains in-frame clones alone and is incomplete. That table gives V, J and clone size, and the DNA gave D and trimming. The repertoire holds about 120,000 clones, with around 89% as singletons. While infection was still active, Seattle patients were enrolled and then followed longitudinally. The CDR3 has 15 amino acids. Trimming pared 0 bases from V and 3 bases from J, leaving 10 bases between. The V gene's germline CDR1 is SGDLS and CDR2 YYNGEE. This clone was observed a single time.

The sequence was collected from a woman aged 60-75 years with COVID-19, enrolled during active disease. V gene TRBV9 combines with J gene TRBJ2-1; a possible D gene is TRBD1 (5 bases). The sequenced sample consisted of peripheral blood. In DNA form, the CDR3 reads TGTGCCAGCAGCGTAGGCCAGGGTGGCTACAATGAGCAGTTCTTC. Translated, it gives CASSVGQGGYNEQFF.